The 22 T cell receptor beta chains in this list originate from one sample, sequenced in a study of response to subunit inactivated influenza vaccine. TCRdb used MiXCR to reprocess the RT-PCR reads, holding one entry per CDR3 protein. The data show 500,000 to 600,000 distinct CDR3 sequences, with approximately 12% seen just once and around 13% held by the top ten. This material consisted of PBMCs from blood, taken about 6 weeks after vaccination. These receptors came from a man aged 50 or older who received an inactivated influenza vaccine.

This sequence joins TRBV10-3 and TRBJ1-5; TRBD1 is a possible D gene (6 bases). The CDR3 is made up of 15 amino acids. Trimming stripped 6 bases from V and 0 bases from J, with 12 bases between. CDR1 ENHRY and CDR2 SYGVKD come from the germline V gene. The CDR3 reads CAISRTDDSNQPQHF. The CDR3 region has the DNA TGTGCCATCAGCAGGACAGACGATAGCAATCAGCCCCAGCATTTT.

This clonotype was seen a few times. The chain recombines TRBV12-3 or TRBV12-4 with TRBJ2-5; weak D call: TRBD2 (6 bases). The V end lost 4 bases, the J end lost 4 bases, and 16 bases lay between the germline ends. CDR3 length: 15 amino acids. In nucleotides, the CDR3 is TGTGCCAGCAGTTCGCGACCGCAGGGAGGAGAGACCCAGTACTTC. This sequence encodes CASSSRPQGGETQYF.

The chain has TRBV4-3 and TRBJ2-7, with D tentatively TRBD2 (6 bases). V was pared by 2 bases and J by 3 bases, with 17 bases between. Germline-derived CDR1 and CDR2 are LGHNA and YSLEER. The CDR3 consists of 16 residues. The CDR3: CASSQQSRVRDYEQYF. The CDR3 coding sequence is TGCGCCAGCAGCCAACAGAGCCGAGTGCGGGACTACGAGCAGTACTTC.

This clonotype turned up a few times. This chain links TRBV5-1 with TRBJ2-7; TRBD2 matches at 9 bases. The CDR3 loop spans 15 amino acids. Germline CDR1 and CDR2: SGHRS and YFSETQ. Trimming took 2 bases from V and 4 from J; bases not matched to a gene: 7. Here the CDR3 reads CASSLQSGGLYEQYF. As DNA, the CDR3 is TGCGCCAGCAGCTTACAAAGCGGGGGGCTGTACGAGCAGTACTTC.

The rearrangement links TRBV6-2 or TRBV6-3 to TRBJ2-5; D possibly corresponds to TRBD1 (5 bases). Between the trimmed V and J ends, which lost 6 bases and 1 base, there was a span of 18 bases. Germline CDR1 is MNHEY and CDR2 is SVGEGT. This CDR3 spans 16 amino acids. In DNA form, the CDR3 reads TGTGCCAGCAGCCGTCCCTCTTACAGGTTCCAAGAGACCCAGTACTTC. This translates into CASSRPSYRFQETQYF.

The chain has TRBV7-9 and TRBJ1-1; possibly TRBD1 for D (6 bases). Germline CDR1 is SEHNR and CDR2 is FQNEAQ (reference sequence). CDR3 length: 15 amino acids. The V end lost 4 bases, the J end lost 1 base, and 13 bases lay between the germline ends. In DNA form, the CDR3 reads TGTGCCAGCAGCTACGGGGGCCGGACGAACACTGAAGCTTTCTTT. This sequence encodes CASSYGGRTNTEAFF.

The V call is TRBV25-1, the J call TRBJ2-7; 10 bases match TRBD1. Per germline, CDR1 MGHDK and CDR2 SYGVNS. The CDR3 covers 17 residues. Trimming at V came to 1 base and at J to 1 base, leaving 7 bases not matched to a gene. CDR3 sequence (DNA): TGTGCCAGCAGTGAATTCTCGGGGACAGGGGTTTCCTACGAGCAGTACTTC. Its protein product is CASSEFSGTGVSYEQYF.

This clonotype was detected a few times. The chain carries TRBV7-9 and TRBJ1-1, with D perhaps TRBD1 (6 bases). This CDR3 has 15 amino acids. Between the trimmed V and J ends, which lost 5 bases and 6 bases, there was a span of 19 bases. Germline-derived CDR1 and CDR2 are SEHNR and FQNEAQ (reference sequence). CDR3 sequence: CASSPGVSGNAEAFF. The CDR3 DNA reads as TGTGCCAGCAGCCCAGGGGTTTCAGGAAACGCTGAAGCTTTCTTT.

This clonotype has a handful of counts. In DNA form, the CDR3 reads TGTGCCAGCCGCCCCGGGGGGTCCGGACAGCCCCAGCATTTT. It encodes CASRPGGSGQPQHF. The rearrangement links TRBV28 to TRBJ1-5, with D perhaps TRBD1 (5 bases). The germline CDR1 and CDR2 sequences are MDHEN and SYDVKM. V lost 8 bases and J lost 7, with 18 bases in between. The CDR3 length is 14 residues.

Comment on this clonotype: This clone may be a read error of a much larger clone one base away. The J gene is TRBJ2-7, the V gene TRBV12-3 or TRBV12-4; 13 bases line up with TRBD2. The CDR3 covers 14 residues. CDR3 DNA sequence: TGTGCCAGCAGGCGGACTAGCGGGAGTTACGAGCACTACTTC. Its protein product is CASRRTSGSYEHYF.

The CDR3 DNA is TGTGCCAGCAGCCCCCTGACTAGCGGGGGGGTGAGAGAGACCCAGTACTTC. It encodes CASSPLTSGGVRETQYF. The rearrangement links TRBV3-1 to TRBJ2-5, with TRBD2 identical over 14 bases. V lost 4 bases to trimming and J lost 4 bases; unmatched junction nucleotides: 8. Germline CDR1 reads LGHDT; CDR2 reads YNNKEL (reference sequence). This CDR3 comprises 17 residues.

In its sample, this clonotype was seen a few times. The V call is TRBV4-2, the J call TRBJ2-7; 7 nucleotides align to TRBD2. V lost 0 bases, J lost 0 bases, and 5 bases stayed unmatched. The germline CDR1 and CDR2 sequences are LGHNA and YNFKEQ. The CDR3 spans 16 residues. CDR3 protein: CASSQEAGGSSYEQYF. DNA for the CDR3: TGTGCCAGCAGCCAAGAGGCTGGCGGGAGCTCCTACGAGCAGTACTTC.

Only a few counts were recorded for this clonotype. The genes are TRBV10-3 and TRBJ2-5, with 14 bases fitting TRBD2. The CDR3 is 17 amino acids. The ends lost 4 bases at V and 4 bases at J; junction bases unmatched: 8. CDR1 is ENHRY, CDR2 SYGVKD, per germline. The CDR3 region has the DNA TGTGCCATCAGTGGGACTAGCGGGGGGACCCGGGGAGAGACCCAGTACTTC. It codes for CAISGTSGGTRGETQYF.

This clonotype appeared a few times. The rearrangement joins TRBV12-3 or TRBV12-4 to TRBJ1-1, with D tentatively TRBD1 (5 bases). Trimming stripped 0 bases from V and 11 bases from J, with 10 bases between. This CDR3 region has 12 residues. CDR3 coding DNA: TGTGCCAGCAGTTTAGCGCTGGGGGAGGCTTTCTTT. Protein product: CASSLALGEAFF.

The genes are TRBV7-6 and TRBJ2-7, with TRBD2 identical over 7 bases. This CDR3 spans 13 amino acids. The ends lost 3 bases at V and 7 bases at J; junction bases unmatched: 6. Looked up from germline, CDR1 is SGHVS and CDR2 is FNYEAQ. The CDR3 DNA reads TGTGCCAGCAGCTTTGTAAGGGAGGGGGAGCAGTACTTC. Its protein is CASSFVREGEQYF.

This clonotype showed up just a few times. V is TRBV12-3 or TRBV12-4 and J is TRBJ2-1, with D possibly being TRBD1 (6 bases). CDR3 length equals 16 residues. V lost 7 bases, J lost 5 bases, and 21 bases lay in between. Here the CDR3 reads CASIGITGHLNNEQFF. The CDR3 nucleotides read TGTGCCAGCATTGGGATTACGGGACACCTAAACAATGAGCAGTTCTTC.

This clonotype has more than one count but fewer than ten. The chain combines TRBV28 with TRBJ1-1; 8 nucleotides agree with TRBD1. CDR1 is MDHEN and CDR2 is SYDVKM in the germline V gene. V shed 6 bases, J shed 0 bases, and the junction held 3 bases outside the gene matches. This CDR3 has 14 residues. The CDR3 sequence is CASRKTGVNTEAFF. DNA of the CDR3: TGTGCCAGCAGGAAGACAGGGGTGAACACTGAAGCTTTCTTT.

In its sample, this clonotype was seen a few times. The CDR3 spells CASSPLPGQGTQYF. CDR3 nucleotides: TGTGCCAGCAGTCCCCTGCCGGGACAGGGGACCCAGTACTTC. This chain links TRBV6-1 with TRBJ2-5, with TRBD1 identical over 9 bases. With V trimmed by 5 bases and J by 7 bases, 8 bases remained unmatched. This CDR3 is built from 14 residues. Germline V gene data show CDR1 as MNHNS and CDR2 as SASEGT.

The CDR3 region has the DNA TGTGCCACCAGTGGGACTAGCGGGAGACCCTACAATGAGCAGTTCTTC. Encoded protein: CATSGTSGRPYNEQFF. The chain links TRBV24-1 to TRBJ2-1; 13 bases align to TRBD2. The germline V gene has CDR1 KGHDR and CDR2 SFDVKD. The CDR3 has 16 residues. Trimming cost V 5 bases and J 2 bases; bases outside gene matches: 2.

This clonotype was recorded a few times. V and J are TRBV11-2 and TRBJ1-2; D is possibly TRBD1 (5 bases). The CDR3 runs to 15 residues. The V gene's germline CDR1 is SGHAT and CDR2 FQNNGV. The V end lost 1 base, the J end lost 3 bases, and 12 bases lay between the germline ends. The CDR3 DNA follows: TGTGCCAGCAGCTTAGCGTCAGGGCTGGACTATGGCTACACCTTC. This encodes CASSLASGLDYGYTF.

This clonotype occurred many times. The chain combines TRBV12-3 or TRBV12-4 with TRBJ2-1; possibly TRBD2 for D (6 bases). V lost 1 base to trimming and J lost 6 bases, with 13 bases between them. CDR3 length: 15 residues. In DNA form, the CDR3 reads TGTGCCAGCAGTTTAGGAAGCGGGTATGGCAATGAGCAGTTCTTC. Translating gives CASSLGSGYGNEQFF.

This clonotype was recorded many times. The chain combines TRBV12-3 or TRBV12-4 with TRBJ2-7; the D is unclear. The CDR3 loop spans 11 amino acids. V gave up 5 bases and J gave up 9 bases, with 11 bases separating them. CDR3 amino acids: CASSNSHGQYF. The CDR3 region has the DNA TGTGCCAGCAGTAACAGTCACGGGCAGTACTTC.